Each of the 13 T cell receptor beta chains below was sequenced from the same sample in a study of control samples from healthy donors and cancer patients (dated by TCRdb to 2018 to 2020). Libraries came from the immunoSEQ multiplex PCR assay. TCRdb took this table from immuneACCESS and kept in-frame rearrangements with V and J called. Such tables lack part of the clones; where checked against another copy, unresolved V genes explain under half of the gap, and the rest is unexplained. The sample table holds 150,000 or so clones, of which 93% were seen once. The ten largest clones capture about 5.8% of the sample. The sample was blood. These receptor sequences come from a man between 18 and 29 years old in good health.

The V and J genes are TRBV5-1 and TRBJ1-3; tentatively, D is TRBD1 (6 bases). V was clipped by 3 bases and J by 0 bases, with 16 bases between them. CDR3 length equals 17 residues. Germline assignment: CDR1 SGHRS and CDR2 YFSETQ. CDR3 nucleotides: TGCGCCAGCAGCTACGGACAGCCGGGGCTCTCTGGAAACACCATATATTTT. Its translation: CASSYGQPGLSGNTIYF.

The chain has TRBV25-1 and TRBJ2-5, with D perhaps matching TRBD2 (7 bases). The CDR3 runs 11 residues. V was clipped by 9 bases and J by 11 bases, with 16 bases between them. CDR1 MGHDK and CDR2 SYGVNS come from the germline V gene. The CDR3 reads CARRKGGGQYF. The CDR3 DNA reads TGTGCCAGACGCAAGGGAGGGGGACAGTACTTC.

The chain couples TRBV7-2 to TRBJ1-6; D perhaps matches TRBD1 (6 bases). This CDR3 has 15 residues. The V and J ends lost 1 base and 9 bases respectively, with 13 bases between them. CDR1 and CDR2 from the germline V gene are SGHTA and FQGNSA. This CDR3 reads CASSLGGTLLSPLHF. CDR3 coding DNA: TGTGCCAGCAGCTTAGGGGGGACACTCCTTTCACCCCTCCACTTT.

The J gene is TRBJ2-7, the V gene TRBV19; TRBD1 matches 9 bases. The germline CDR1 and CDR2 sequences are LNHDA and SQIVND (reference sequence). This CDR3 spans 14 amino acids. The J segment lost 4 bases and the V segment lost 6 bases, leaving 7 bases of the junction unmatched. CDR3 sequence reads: CASSFTGGRYEQYF. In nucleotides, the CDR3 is TGTGCCAGTAGCTTCACAGGGGGCAGATACGAGCAGTACTTC.

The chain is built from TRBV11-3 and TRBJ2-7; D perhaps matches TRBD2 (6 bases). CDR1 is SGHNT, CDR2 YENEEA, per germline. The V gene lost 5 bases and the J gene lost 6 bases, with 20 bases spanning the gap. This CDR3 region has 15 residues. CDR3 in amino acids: CASSNSLTGVGEQYF. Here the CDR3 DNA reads TGTGCCAGCAGCAACTCGCTAACGGGGGTCGGCGAGCAGTACTTC.

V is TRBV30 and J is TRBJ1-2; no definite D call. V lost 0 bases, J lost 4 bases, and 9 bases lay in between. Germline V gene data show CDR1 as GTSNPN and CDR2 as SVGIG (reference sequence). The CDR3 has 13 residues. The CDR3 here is CAWSVGQTYGYTF. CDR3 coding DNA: TGTGCCTGGAGTGTTGGTCAGACCTATGGCTACACCTTC.

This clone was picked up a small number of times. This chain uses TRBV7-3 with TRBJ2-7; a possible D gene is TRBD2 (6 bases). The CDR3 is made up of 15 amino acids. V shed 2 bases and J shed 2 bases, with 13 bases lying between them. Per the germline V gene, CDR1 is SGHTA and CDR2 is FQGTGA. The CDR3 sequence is CASSLGPGEAYEQYF. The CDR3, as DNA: TGTGCCAGCAGCTTAGGTCCGGGAGAGGCCTACGAGCAGTACTTC. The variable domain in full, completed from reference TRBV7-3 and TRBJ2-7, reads GAGVSQTPSNKVTEKGKYVELRCDPISGHTALYWYRQSLGQGPEFLIYFQGTGAADDSGLPNDRFFAVRPEGSVSTLKIQRTERGDSAVYLCASSLGPGEAYEQYFGPGTRLTVT.

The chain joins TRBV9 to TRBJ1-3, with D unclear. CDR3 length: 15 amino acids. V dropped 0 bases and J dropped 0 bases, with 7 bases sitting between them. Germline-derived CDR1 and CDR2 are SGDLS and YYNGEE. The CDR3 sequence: CASSVGSYSGNTIYF. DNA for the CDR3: TGTGCCAGCAGCGTAGGTTCGTACTCTGGAAACACCATATATTTT. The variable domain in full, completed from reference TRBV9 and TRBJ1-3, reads DSGVTQTPKHLITATGQRVTLRCSPRSGDLSVYWYQQSLDQGLQFLIQYYNGEERAKGNILERFSAQQFPDLHSELNLSSLELGDSALYFCASSVGSYSGNTIYFGEGSWLTVV.

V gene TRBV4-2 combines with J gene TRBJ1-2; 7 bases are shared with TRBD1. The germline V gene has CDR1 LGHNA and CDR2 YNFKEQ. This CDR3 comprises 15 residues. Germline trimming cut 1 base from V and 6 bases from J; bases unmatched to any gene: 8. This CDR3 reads CASSQGADRNNGYTF. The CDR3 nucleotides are TGTGCCAGCAGCCAAGGGGCGGACAGGAATAATGGCTACACCTTC.

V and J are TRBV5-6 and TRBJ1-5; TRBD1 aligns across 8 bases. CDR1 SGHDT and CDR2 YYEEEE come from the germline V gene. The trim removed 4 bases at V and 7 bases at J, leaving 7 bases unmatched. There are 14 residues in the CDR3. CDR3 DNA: TGTGCCAGCAGCGGACAGGGCCTCGGGCAGCCCCAGCATTTT. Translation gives CASSGQGLGQPQHF.

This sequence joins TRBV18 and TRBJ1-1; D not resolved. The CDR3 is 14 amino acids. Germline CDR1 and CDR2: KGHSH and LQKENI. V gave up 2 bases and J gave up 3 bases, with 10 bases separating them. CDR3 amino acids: CASSPSGYDTEAFF. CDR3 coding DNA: TGTGCCAGCTCACCAAGCGGTTACGACACTGAAGCTTTCTTT.

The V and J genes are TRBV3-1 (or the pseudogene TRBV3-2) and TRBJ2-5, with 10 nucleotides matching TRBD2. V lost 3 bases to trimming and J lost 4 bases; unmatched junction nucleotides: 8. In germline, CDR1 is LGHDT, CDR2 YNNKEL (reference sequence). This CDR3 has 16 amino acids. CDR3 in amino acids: CASSQRSGGALETQYF. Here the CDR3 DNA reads TGTGCCAGCAGCCAGAGGAGCGGGGGGGCGTTAGAGACCCAGTACTTC.

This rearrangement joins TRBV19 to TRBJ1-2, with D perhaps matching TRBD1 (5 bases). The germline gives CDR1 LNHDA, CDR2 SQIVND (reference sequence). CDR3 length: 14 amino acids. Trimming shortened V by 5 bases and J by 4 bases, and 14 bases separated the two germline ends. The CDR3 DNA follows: TGTGCCAGTAGTGGGGGGGTAGGGAGCTATGGCTACACCTTC. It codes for CASSGGVGSYGYTF.